These 25 T cell receptor beta chains were sequenced from one sample in a study of T-cell reconstitution after alpha-beta-depleted transplantation in children. Preparation of the TCRbeta library was carried out with unique molecular identifiers. One entry per CDR3 protein, called by TCRdb with MiXCR from the PCR reads. The sample lists about 830,000 distinct CDR3 sequences, about 16% occurring once. The sample was PBMCs, mostly from graft donor cells, taken 360 days after TCRalphabeta/CD19-depleted stem cell transplant. These receptors all stem from a male patient under 18 who had a stem cell transplant for acute lymphoblastic leukemia, so the T cells may come from the graft donor.

This clonotype was found a few times. The CDR3 DNA is TGTGCCAGCTCACCTTATCCGGGACAGGCGGACTACGAGCAGTACTTC. Its translation is CASSPYPGQADYEQYF. The V call is TRBV18, the J call TRBJ2-7; 8 bases are shared with TRBD1. The V gene end was trimmed by 3 bases and the J gene end by 3 bases; junction bases not matched to a gene: 10. CDR3 length: 16 amino acids. Germline-derived CDR1 and CDR2 are KGHSH and LQKENI.

The chain combines TRBV11-2 with TRBJ2-4, with 7 bases that match TRBD1. Germline assignment: CDR1 SGHAT and CDR2 FQNNGV. The CDR3 consists of 15 residues. Trimming took 3 bases from V and 4 from J; bases not matched to a gene: 6. Written as DNA, the CDR3 is TGTGCCAGCAGCTTGACCATGGACAGGAAAAACATTCAGTACTTC. Translation: CASSLTMDRKNIQYF.

The chain combines TRBV6-1 with TRBJ2-5; no firm D call. This CDR3 has 14 residues. Trimming removed 7 bases from V and 2 bases from J, with 14 bases in between. Germline V gene sequence: CDR1 MNHNS, CDR2 SASEGT. CDR3 coding DNA: TGTGCCAGCAAAACGCTCCTCCCTCAAGAGACCCAGTACTTC. As protein: CASKTLLPQETQYF.

This clonotype was seen a few times. The chain combines TRBV3-1 with TRBJ2-6; 9 nucleotides line up with TRBD1. CDR1 and CDR2 (germline): LGHDT, YNNKEL (reference sequence). V was pared by 5 bases and J by 2 bases, with 7 bases of the junction left unmatched. The CDR3 covers 17 residues. CDR3 sequence reads: CASSSGTGRAGANVLTF. Here the CDR3 DNA reads TGTGCCAGCAGCTCCGGGACAGGGAGGGCTGGGGCCAACGTCCTGACTTTC.

This clonotype was observed at least ten times. V is TRBV27 and J is TRBJ2-5; 9 nucleotides line up with TRBD1. The CDR3 has 15 amino acids. Germline V gives CDR1 MNHEY, CDR2 SMNVEV (reference sequence). After removal of 1 base from V and 5 bases from J, the junction contained 5 bases not matched to a gene. In DNA, the CDR3 is TGTGCCAGCAGTTTATATACAGGGGGCATGGAGACCCAGTACTTC. Translated, it gives CASSLYTGGMETQYF.

The J gene is TRBJ2-7, the V gene TRBV5-1; 14 nucleotides align to TRBD2. CDR3 length equals 19 residues. CDR1 SGHRS and CDR2 YFSETQ come from the germline V gene. J gave up 6 bases and V 3 bases, and 17 bases lay outside the gene matches. The CDR3 DNA sequence: TGCGCCAGCAGCTCCTACCTTATCGGGACTAGCGGGAGAGGGAGCGAGCAGTACTTC. Translating gives CASSSYLIGTSGRGSEQYF.

A few counts support this clonotype. The chain couples TRBV7-9 to TRBJ2-7, with TRBD1 identical over 8 bases. The CDR3 runs to 16 residues. V lost 4 bases, J lost 3 bases, and 11 bases stayed unmatched. CDR1 is SEHNR and CDR2 is FQNEAQ in the germline V gene (reference sequence). This CDR3 is CASSSWTGKGHYEQYF. The CDR3 DNA follows: TGTGCCAGCAGCTCCTGGACAGGGAAGGGGCACTACGAGCAGTACTTC.

The chain carries TRBV5-6 and TRBJ1-1; tentatively, D is TRBD1 (6 bases). V lost 4 bases, J lost 5 bases, and 12 bases lay in between. In germline, CDR1 is SGHDT, CDR2 YYEEEE. This CDR3 spans 13 amino acids. The CDR3 loop reads CASSHRVRTEAFF. The DNA for the CDR3 is TGTGCCAGCAGCCACAGGGTGCGGACTGAAGCTTTCTTT.

In its sample, this clonotype was seen a few times. The chain employs TRBV7-2 and TRBJ1-1; D unclear. Germline lookup yields CDR1 SGHTA and CDR2 FQGNSA. The CDR3 length is 13 residues. V lost 4 bases to trimming and J lost 3 bases, with 9 bases between them. CDR3 sequence: CASSSEGYTEAFF. In nucleotides, the CDR3 is TGTGCCAGCAGCTCGGAGGGCTACACTGAAGCTTTCTTT.

CDR3 residues: CASSQTGLAGVQSPYNEQFF. In DNA form, the CDR3 reads TGTGCCAGCAGCCAAACGGGACTAGCGGGAGTACAAAGCCCCTACAATGAGCAGTTCTTC. J is TRBJ2-1 and V is TRBV11-2; 14 bases line up with TRBD2. Trimming removed 5 bases from V and 2 bases from J; junction bases left unmatched: 14. This CDR3 spans 20 amino acids. The germline gives CDR1 SGHAT, CDR2 FQNNGV.

The chain links TRBV14 to TRBJ2-2; no reliable D call. The CDR3 spans 16 residues. V lost 0 bases and J lost 3, with 11 bases in between. From germline, CDR1 is SGHDN and CDR2 FVKESK. CDR3 residues: CASSQDQRPYTGELFF. The CDR3 nucleotides are TGTGCCAGCAGCCAAGATCAAAGGCCGTACACCGGGGAGCTGTTTTTT. Looking up the rest from reference TRBV14 and TRBJ2-2 gives the full variable domain: EAGVTQFPSHSVIEKGQTVTLRCDPISGHDNLYWYRRVMGKEIKFLLHFVKESKQDESGMPNNRFLAERTGGTYSTLKVQPAELEDSGVYFCASSQDQRPYTGELFFGEGSRLTVL.

This clonotype was seen a few times. This rearrangement joins TRBV7-2 to TRBJ1-4, with no clear D. The CDR3 loop spans 15 amino acids. Germline loops: CDR1 SGHTA, CDR2 FQGNSA. V was trimmed by 1 base and J by 3 bases, leaving 9 bases between them. The chain's CDR3 is CASSLEYSANEKLFF. As DNA, the CDR3 is TGTGCCAGCAGCTTAGAATACAGCGCTAATGAAAAACTGTTTTTT.

This sequence joins TRBV25-1 and TRBJ2-1; D is possibly TRBD1 (5 bases). Trimming stripped 1 base from V and 9 bases from J, with 22 bases between. CDR1 is MGHDK and CDR2 is SYGVNS in the germline V gene. The CDR3 sequence is 17 residues long. The CDR3 is CASSESQGRVVPSEQFF. In DNA form, the CDR3 reads TGTGCCAGCAGTGAATCCCAGGGCAGGGTGGTCCCTAGTGAGCAGTTCTTC.

This chain links TRBV20-1 with TRBJ1-1; D unclear. The CDR3 extends over 12 amino acids. Germline values: CDR1 DFQATT, CDR2 SNEGSKA (reference sequence). CDR3 DNA: TGCGGAATGACGGTACAGAACACTGAAGCTTTCTTT. Protein sequence: CGMTVQNTEAFF.

This clonotype was seen a handful of times. The chain joins TRBV7-6 to TRBJ2-1; 8 nucleotides agree with TRBD2. Germline V CDR1 and CDR2: SGHVS, FNYEAQ. V gave up 6 bases and J gave up 7 bases; unmatched junction bases: 11. This CDR3 is 15 amino acids long. CDR3 amino acids: CASSFEPGGPNEQFF. In DNA form, the CDR3 reads TGTGCCAGCAGTTTCGAACCGGGAGGGCCGAATGAGCAGTTCTTC.

The chain links TRBV4-1 to TRBJ2-1; D gene uncertain. The CDR3 spans 13 residues. V lost 3 bases and J lost 6, with 9 bases in between. The germline CDR1 and CDR2 sequences are MGHRA and YSYEKL. The CDR3 bases are TGCGCCAGCAGCCACCTCAGGAGCAATGAGCAGTTCTTC. Protein sequence: CASSHLRSNEQFF.

This clonotype was observed a few times. V and J are TRBV5-1 and TRBJ2-2, with 7 bases lining up with TRBD2. Germline CDR1 and CDR2: SGHRS and YFSETQ. The CDR3 is 15 residues long. V dropped 3 bases and J dropped 4; count of bases not matched to a gene: 6. CDR3 bases: TGCGCCAGCAGCTGGGCGGCTAGCGGCACCGGGGAGCTGTTTTTT. Its protein product is CASSWAASGTGELFF.

This clonotype was observed a handful of times. The rearrangement uses TRBV7-3 and TRBJ2-3; D might be TRBD2 (6 bases). CDR3 size: 15 residues. Germline assignment: CDR1 SGHTA and CDR2 FQGTGA. V was cut by 1 base and J by 1 base, with 9 bases left in between. In DNA, the CDR3 is TGTGCCAGCAGCTTAATGGGAGGCCGCACAGATACGCAGTATTTT. Protein: CASSLMGGRTDTQYF. The full variable domain, completed using reference TRBV7-3 and TRBJ2-3, is GAGVSQTPSNKVTEKGKYVELRCDPISGHTALYWYRQSLGQGPEFLIYFQGTGAADDSGLPNDRFFAVRPEGSVSTLKIQRTERGDSAVYLCASSLMGGRTDTQYFGPGTRLTVL.

The chain joins TRBV5-5 to TRBJ2-1, with 7 bases aligning to TRBD1. Germline assignment: CDR1 SGHKS and CDR2 YYEKEE (reference sequence). The J segment lost 2 bases and the V segment lost 1 base, leaving 12 bases of the junction unmatched. The CDR3 is 18 residues long. The CDR3 region is CASSLRQGTLHPYNEQFF. CDR3 sequence (DNA): TGTGCCAGCAGCTTGCGACAGGGAACCCTCCACCCCTACAATGAGCAGTTCTTC.

V gene TRBV3-1 combines with J gene TRBJ2-1, with a weak D call TRBD1 (5 bases). Germline V gene sequence: CDR1 LGHDT, CDR2 YNNKEL (reference sequence). The V end was cut by 4 bases, the J end by 13 bases, with 11 bases between. The CDR3 is 11 amino acids. The CDR3 loop is CASSRWTSQFF. The CDR3 DNA follows: TGTGCCAGCAGCCGCTGGACATCACAGTTCTTC.

This chain connects TRBV3-1 to TRBJ2-3, with 13 bases that match TRBD2. Germline CDR1 and CDR2: LGHDT and YNNKEL (reference sequence). V was clipped by 8 bases and J by 5 bases; unmatched bases: 19. The CDR3 totals 19 residues. CDR3 amino acids: CASCLRELAGGPWEDTQYF. CDR3 bases: TGTGCCAGCTGCCTAAGGGAACTAGCGGGAGGGCCGTGGGAAGATACGCAGTATTTT.

This clonotype occurred once. J is TRBJ2-7 and V is TRBV20-1; TRBD2 is a possible D gene (6 bases). Looked up from germline, CDR1 is DFQATT and CDR2 is SNEGSKA (reference sequence). Trimming took off 0 bases at V and 4 bases at J, with 25 bases between the two ends. The CDR3 is 18 residues long. CDR3 sequence (DNA): TGCAGTGCTAGAGATCCGGGAGTGCCGGACCTCAAGCATTACGAGCAGTACTTC. It codes for CSARDPGVPDLKHYEQYF.

This clonotype has a handful of counts. CDR3 in DNA: TGTGCCAGCAGATTGACAGGGGGCTGGCAAGAGACCCAGTACTTC. This translates into CASRLTGGWQETQYF. The chain is built from TRBV2 and TRBJ2-5, with 10 bases aligning to TRBD1. With 6 bases clipped from V and 2 bases from J, the junction kept 6 bases outside the gene matches. CDR1 is SNHLY and CDR2 is FYNNEI in the germline V gene. The CDR3 is 15 residues long.

The chain has TRBV29-1 and TRBJ2-7; 13 nucleotides line up with TRBD2. With 5 bases clipped from V and 3 bases from J, the junction kept 1 base outside the gene matches. Germline CDR1 SQVTM, CDR2 ANQGSEA. The CDR3 runs 13 residues. The CDR3 bases are TGCAGCGTTTGGACTAGCGGGAGCTACGAGCAGTACTTC. The encoded protein is CSVWTSGSYEQYF.

In nucleotides, the CDR3 is TGTGCCAGTTTCCGGGACAGGGGTAAGAGCGGCACTGAAGCTTTCTTT. It yields the protein CASFRDRGKSGTEAFF. The chain combines TRBV25-1 with TRBJ1-1; 10 bases are a match to TRBD1. CDR1 and CDR2 from the germline V gene are MGHDK and SYGVNS. The CDR3 has 16 residues. The V segment lost 9 bases and the J segment 4 bases; nucleotides outside the gene matches: 14.